The 23 T cell receptor beta chains in this list originate from one sample, sequenced in a study of beta chain features in type 1 diabetes. Study-wide findings and caveats: Moderately but significantly shorter TCRB CDR3s were found in Type 1 diabetes patients in all four CD4+ subsets.

Of the isolated RNA, all was reverse transcribed, and so the sequenced material was expressed TCRB transcripts. Libraries were prepared by immunoSEQ multiplex PCR; TCRdb keeps only in-frame clonotypes and omits some of them. The repertoire consists of 300,000 to 450,000 clones, with 9.5% to 10% occurring once and the leading ten covering about 0.6%. Which antigens these TCRs recognize remains unknown. The sequenced sample consisted of central memory CD4+ T cells from blood. These receptors came from a man aged 25-45 years with type 1 diabetes.

This clone occurred a few times. One base away lies a much larger clone, so this may be a sequencing read error. This sequence joins TRBV11-2 and TRBJ2-3; D gene unclear. The CDR3 consists of 12 residues. V shed 3 bases and J shed 2 bases, with 3 bases lying between them. Germline V lookup: CDR1 SGHAT, CDR2 FQNNGV. The CDR3 loop reads CASSLNTDTQYF. CDR3 nucleotides: TGTGCCAGCAGCTTGAACACAGATACGCAGTATTTT. Full variable domain (outside the CDR3, taken from reference TRBV11-2 and TRBJ2-3): EAGVAQSPRYKIIEKRQSVAFWCNPISGHATLYWYQQILGQGPKLLIQFQNNGVVDDSQLPKDRFSAERLKGVDSTLKIQPAKLEDSAVYLCASSLNTDTQYFGPGTRLTVL.

A word on this clone: A read error likely explains this, since a far larger clone differs by one base. The identical CDR3 is also encoded by other nucleotide sequences in the sample. This rearrangement joins TRBV6-5 to TRBJ2-5; D unclear. V was shortened by 5 bases and J by 1 base, with 2 bases between the two germline ends. CDR3 size: 11 residues. Germline V gene data show CDR1 as MNHEY and CDR2 as SVGAGI. The CDR3 bases are TGTGCCAGCAGTGTCCAAGAGACCCAGTACTTC. It translates to CASSVQETQYF.

This sequence joins TRBV6-6 and TRBJ2-5, with D perhaps matching TRBD1 or TRBD2 (5 bases each). The germline V and J ends were trimmed by 2 bases and 4 bases, with 14 bases remaining between them. This CDR3 is 15 amino acids long. Per germline, CDR1 MNHNY and CDR2 SVGAGI (reference sequence). CDR3: CASSYGAVGRETQYF. In DNA form, the CDR3 reads TGTGCCAGCAGTTACGGGGCAGTGGGGAGAGAGACCCAGTACTTC.

There are many counts of this clone. This chain uses TRBV7-8 with TRBJ1-5, with D hard to call. The germline CDR1 and CDR2 sequences are SGHVS and FQNEAQ. The CDR3 sequence is 15 residues long. V was cut by 1 base and J by 1 base, with 8 bases left in between. The CDR3 DNA follows: TGTGCCAGCAGCTTAGAATGGCAGAGCAATCAGCCCCAGCATTTT. The encoded protein is CASSLEWQSNQPQHF.

The CDR3 DNA follows: TGTGCCAGCAGCTTGTTCGGGAGTGTCTACGAGCAGTACTTC. It encodes CASSLFGSVYEQYF. The chain has TRBV5-6 and TRBJ2-7; D may be TRBD2 (6 bases). Germline V gene sequence: CDR1 SGHDT, CDR2 YYEEEE. The CDR3 runs 14 residues. The V end was cut by 1 base, the J end by 3 bases, with 11 bases between.

This clone was detected many times. This chain links TRBV29-1 with TRBJ1-4; D remains ambiguous. Germline V gene sequence: CDR1 SQVTM, CDR2 ANQGSEA. The V end lost 6 bases, the J end lost 0 bases, and 11 bases lay between the germline ends. CDR3 length: 14 amino acids. In DNA form, the CDR3 reads TGCAGCGTCCAAACACAGTCAACTAATGAAAAACTGTTTTTT. Encoded protein: CSVQTQSTNEKLFF.

This clone was counted a few times. This chain joins TRBV2 and TRBJ2-5; 11 positions match TRBD1. TRBJ2-7 matches the DNA end more closely, so the J call is doubtful. CDR3 size: 14 residues. Looked up from germline, CDR1 is SNHLY and CDR2 is FYNNEI. CDR3 nucleotides: TGTGCCAGCACCGGGACAGGGGGTAGAGGCGAGCAGTACTTC. Translation gives CASTGTGGRGEQYF.

This clone was counted ten times or more. J is TRBJ1-1 and V is TRBV9; D ambiguous. Germline V gene lookup returns CDR1 SGDLS and CDR2 YYNGEE. The CDR3 totals 14 residues. The ends were cut back, 4 bases at V and 3 bases at J, with 13 bases in the middle. The CDR3 is CASSIVEAYTEAFF. CDR3 nucleotide sequence: TGTGCCAGCAGCATAGTGGAGGCCTACACTGAAGCTTTCTTT.

This clone has only a few counts. This chain joins TRBV6-1 and TRBJ2-6, with D hard to call. The CDR3 is 13 residues long. V was clipped by 6 bases and J by 1 base, with 4 bases between them. CDR1 is MNHNS, CDR2 SASEGT, per germline. CDR3 DNA sequence: TGTGCCAGCAGCCAATCTGGGGCCAACGTCCTGACTTTC. Translating it yields CASSQSGANVLTF.

By share, this clone ranks as medium-sized (0.01 to 0.1%). V is TRBV21-1 and J is TRBJ2-3; whether TRBD2, the table's D call, matches the DNA was not checked. TRBV21-1 is marked as a pseudogene. The CDR3 has 12 amino acids. CDR3: CASSKGEGRGHF. The CDR3 region has the DNA TGTGCCAGCAGCAAAGGGGAGGGGCGAGGCCATTTT.

This clone was detected a few times. The CDR3 nucleotides are TGTGCCAGCGCTCTTGAGGTAGCCTACACCTTC. Protein: CASALEVAYTF. The chain combines TRBV2 with TRBJ1-2; D is unclear. The CDR3 covers 11 residues. Germline V gene lookup returns CDR1 SNHLY and CDR2 FYNNEI. Trimming removed 8 bases from V and 10 bases from J, with 14 bases in between.

This clone was detected ten times or more. This chain joins TRBV19 and TRBJ2-2, with D possibly matching TRBD2 (6 bases). Between the trimmed V and J ends, which lost 10 bases and 1 base, there was a span of 16 bases. The CDR3 is 15 residues long. Germline V gene data show CDR1 as LNHDA and CDR2 as SQIVND (reference sequence). The DNA for the CDR3 is TGTGCCACCTTTGGGAGTAGCGGGAACACCGGGGAGCTGTTTTTT. It yields the protein CATFGSSGNTGELFF.

This clone was found a few times. The V and J genes are TRBV18 and TRBJ1-3; D is unresolved. The CDR3 has 18 residues. Germline V gene sequence: CDR1 KGHSH, CDR2 LQKENI. V lost 3 bases and J 0 bases, leaving 18 bases between the germline ends. The CDR3 protein is CASSPFEGGSRSGNTIYF. Here the CDR3 DNA reads TGTGCCAGCTCACCTTTCGAGGGAGGGAGTCGCTCTGGAAACACCATATATTTT. Combining the CDR3 with reference TRBV18 and TRBJ1-3 gives the whole variable domain NAGVMQNPRHLVRRRGQEARLRCSPMKGHSHVYWYRQLPEEGLKFMVYLQKENIIDESGMPKERFSAEFPKEGPSILRIQQVVRGDSAAYFCASSPFEGGSRSGNTIYFGEGSWLTVV.

The chain couples TRBV5-8 to TRBJ2-1; a possible D gene is TRBD1 (7 bases). CDR1 is SGHTS, CDR2 YDEGEE, per germline. V was clipped by 2 bases and J by 0 bases, with 21 bases between them. The CDR3 loop spans 19 amino acids. CDR3 amino acids: CASSLRRDSSPISYNEQFF. CDR3 coding DNA: TGTGCCAGCAGCTTACGGCGGGACAGTAGTCCTATCTCCTACAATGAGCAGTTCTTC.

This clone has ten or more counts. The chain links TRBV29-1 to TRBJ1-4; 10 nucleotides match TRBD1. This CDR3 is 15 amino acids long. V dropped 7 bases and J dropped 7; count of bases not matched to a gene: 12. Germline V CDR1 and CDR2: SQVTM, ANQGSEA. CDR3 sequence: CSASRGGTGVEKLFF. DNA for the CDR3: TGCAGCGCCTCTCGAGGGGGGACAGGGGTTGAAAAACTGTTTTTT.

J is TRBJ2-1 and V is TRBV29-1, with a possible D match to TRBD1 (6 bases). From germline, CDR1 is SQVTM and CDR2 ANQGSEA. The V end lost 2 bases, the J end lost 4 bases, and 12 bases lay between the germline ends. The CDR3 has 14 residues. This CDR3 reads CSVENGQGYNEQFF. The CDR3 DNA reads TGCAGCGTTGAAAACGGCCAGGGGTACAATGAGCAGTTCTTC.

V and J are TRBV11-2 and TRBJ2-1; TRBD1 matches 11 bases. Germline CDR1 is SGHAT and CDR2 is FQNNGV. The V segment lost 8 bases and the J segment 9 bases; nucleotides outside the gene matches: 6. The length of the CDR3 is 13 residues. CDR3 bases: TGTGCCAGCGAGGACAGGGGGCCAGGTGAGCAGTTCTTC. It yields the protein CASEDRGPGEQFF.

This sequence joins TRBV5-5 and TRBJ2-5; tentatively, D is TRBD1 (6 bases). This CDR3 contains 16 residues. V was cut by 2 bases and J by 5 bases, with 19 bases left in between. Germline assignment: CDR1 SGHKS and CDR2 YYEKEE (reference sequence). CDR3 sequence reads: CASSLTGHSTGETQYF. The CDR3 nucleotides are TGTGCCAGCAGCTTAACCGGTCACTCAACAGGGGAGACCCAGTACTTC. Looking up the rest from reference TRBV5-5 and TRBJ2-5 gives the full variable domain: DAGVTQSPTHLIKTRGQQVTLRCSPISGHKSVSWYQQVLGQGPQFIFQYYEKEERGRGNFPDRFSARQFPNYSSELNVNALLLGDSALYLCASSLTGHSTGETQYFGPGTRLLVL.

The table lists this clone with many counts. The genes are TRBV9 and TRBJ1-4, with D hard to call. With 0 bases removed from V and 6 bases from J, the gap between germline ends came to 12 bases. The CDR3 extends over 15 amino acids. Germline CDR1 is SGDLS and CDR2 is YYNGEE. CDR3 protein: CASSVATTTHEKLFF. Here the CDR3 DNA reads TGTGCCAGCAGCGTAGCTACGACTACCCATGAAAAACTGTTTTTT. Together with reference TRBV9 and TRBJ1-4, the CDR3 gives the full variable domain: DSGVTQTPKHLITATGQRVTLRCSPRSGDLSVYWYQQSLDQGLQFLIQYYNGEERAKGNILERFSAQQFPDLHSELNLSSLELGDSALYFCASSVATTTHEKLFFGSGTQLSVL.

This clone was seen only a few times. The rearrangement uses TRBV6-5 and TRBJ1-4; D possibly corresponds to TRBD1 (6 bases). The CDR3 sequence is 15 residues long. V lost 2 bases and J 5 bases, leaving 12 bases between the germline ends. Germline-derived CDR1 and CDR2 are MNHEY and SVGAGI. The CDR3 region has the DNA TGTGCCAGCAGTTACGTTTTTACAGGGAATGAAAAACTGTTTTTT. Amino acids: CASSYVFTGNEKLFF.

V usage is TRBV11-3 and J usage is TRBJ2-3; D ambiguous. V lost 5 bases, J lost 0 bases, and 15 bases lay in between. The germline V gene has CDR1 SGHNT and CDR2 YENEEA. The CDR3 has 16 residues. CDR3 residues: CASSLSKGPSTDTQYF. The CDR3 region has the DNA TGTGCCAGCAGCCTCTCTAAGGGCCCGAGCACAGATACGCAGTATTTT.

The rearrangement uses TRBV5-5 and TRBJ2-3, with D unresolved. Trimming stripped 0 bases from V and 3 bases from J, with 8 bases between. Germline V gene sequence: CDR1 SGHKS, CDR2 YYEKEE (reference sequence). The CDR3 loop spans 14 amino acids. The CDR3 nucleotides read TGTGCCAGCAGCTTGGGAGGAATGACAGATACGCAGTATTTT. This translates into CASSLGGMTDTQYF.

This chain connects TRBV18 to TRBJ2-3; D might be TRBD2 (6 bases). The CDR3 has 15 residues. Germline-derived CDR1 and CDR2 are KGHSH and LQKENI. The germline V and J ends were trimmed by 7 bases and 0 bases, with 14 bases remaining between them. The CDR3 DNA reads TGTGCCAGCTTTGTTGCCGGGACTAGCACAGATACGCAGTATTTT. The encoded protein is CASFVAGTSTDTQYF.